These 22 T cell receptor beta chains were sequenced from one sample in a study of blood T cell repertoires in COVID-19. TCRdb's table, derived via immunoSEQ multiplex PCR, lists solely in-frame clones and lacks some. The sample lists just under 65,000 clones; 78% were seen once. Sequenced sample: peripheral blood. Receptors originate from a man between 60 and 70 years old with COVID-19, enrolled during active disease.

This clone was detected only a few times. This chain connects TRBV11-3 to TRBJ2-3; weak D call: TRBD2 (5 bases). CDR3 size: 14 residues. The germline V and J ends were trimmed by 5 bases and 6 bases, with 15 bases remaining between them. The germline V gene has CDR1 SGHNT and CDR2 YENEEA. The CDR3 DNA reads TGTGCCAGCAGCCCACTGGCGGGCGGGGATACGCAGTATTTT. It specifies CASSPLAGGDTQYF.

This chain links TRBV18 with TRBJ1-5; D is unclear. The CDR3 has 14 residues. Trimming pared 2 bases from V and 6 bases from J, leaving 11 bases between. CDR1 and CDR2 (germline): KGHSH, LQKENI. CDR3 loop: CASSPFGMGQPQHF. The CDR3 coding sequence is TGTGCCAGCTCACCATTCGGGATGGGTCAGCCCCAGCATTTT. Using reference TRBV18 and TRBJ1-5 for the parts outside the CDR3, the full variable domain is NAGVMQNPRHLVRRRGQEARLRCSPMKGHSHVYWYRQLPEEGLKFMVYLQKENIIDESGMPKERFSAEFPKEGPSILRIQQVVRGDSAAYFCASSPFGMGQPQHFGDGTRLSIL.

The genes are TRBV12-3 or TRBV12-4 and TRBJ1-1, with 9 bases that match TRBD1. The CDR3 consists of 13 residues. V trimming: 6 bases; J trimming: 2 bases; junction bases outside the gene matches: 1. CDR3 sequence reads: CASRGQGNTEAFF. The DNA of the CDR3 is TGTGCCAGCAGGGGACAGGGTAACACTGAAGCTTTCTTT.

CDR3 sequence reads: CASSRGLVNEQFF. In DNA form, the CDR3 reads TGTGCCAGTAGTCGGGGGTTGGTCAATGAGCAGTTCTTC. V and J are TRBV19 and TRBJ2-1, with D tentatively TRBD2 (6 bases). This CDR3 is 13 amino acids long. V lost 5 bases, J lost 6 bases, and 11 bases lay in between. Germline CDR1 reads LNHDA; CDR2 reads SQIVND (reference sequence).

This sequence joins TRBV5-1 and TRBJ1-3, with D possibly matching TRBD1 (6 bases). Germline assignment: CDR1 SGHRS and CDR2 YFSETQ. V lost 4 bases and J 4 bases, leaving 12 bases between the germline ends. CDR3 length: 14 residues. The CDR3 sequence is CASSPDRMGNTIYF. As DNA, the CDR3 is TGCGCCAGCAGCCCCGACAGGATGGGAAACACCATATATTTT.

This chain connects TRBV24-1 to TRBJ2-3, with no clear D. The CDR3 contains 13 residues. V shed 8 bases and J shed 5 bases, with 13 bases lying between them. Germline loops: CDR1 KGHDR, CDR2 SFDVKD. The CDR3 nucleotides read TGTGCCACCACCCCCTGGAGTGAAGATACGCAGTATTTT. It encodes CATTPWSEDTQYF.

The chain is built from TRBV18 and TRBJ1-4, with D perhaps matching TRBD1 (6 bases). The CDR3 is made up of 15 amino acids. CDR1 and CDR2 (germline): KGHSH, LQKENI. V was trimmed by 5 bases and J by 5 bases, leaving 15 bases between them. For the CDR3, the DNA is TGTGCCAGCTCATCGGCGGGTAGGGGGAATGAAAAACTGTTTTTT. Amino acid sequence: CASSSAGRGNEKLFF.

The chain links TRBV11-3 to TRBJ2-7; maybe TRBD2 (6 bases). CDR3 length: 18 residues. V was pared by 5 bases and J by 2 bases, with 25 bases between. The germline gives CDR1 SGHNT, CDR2 YENEEA. The CDR3 nucleotides read TGTGCCAGCAGCCTCTCCGACCCGCTTCGCGGGAATACCTACGAGCAGTACTTC. As protein: CASSLSDPLRGNTYEQYF.

The chain employs TRBV3-1 (or the pseudogene TRBV3-2) and TRBJ1-2; no reliable D call. The V end was cut by 4 bases, the J end by 8 bases, with 17 bases between. The CDR3 is made up of 14 amino acids. Germline values: CDR1 LGHDT, CDR2 YNNKEL (reference sequence). The CDR3 loop reads CASSPQGRARGYTF. The CDR3 DNA reads TGTGCCAGCAGCCCCCAAGGGAGGGCGAGGGGCTACACCTTC.

The chain uses TRBV14 and TRBJ2-7, with 12 bases matching TRBD1. Germline CDR1 and CDR2: SGHDN and FVKESK. The length of the CDR3 is 15 residues. V lost 4 bases, J lost 5 bases, and 6 bases stayed unmatched. The CDR3 loop is CASSPGTGGVDEQYF. As DNA, the CDR3 is TGTGCCAGCAGCCCCGGGACAGGGGGCGTCGACGAGCAGTACTTC.

The gene calls are TRBV19 and TRBJ1-6; tentatively, D is TRBD1 (5 bases). Trimming removed 6 bases from V and 12 bases from J, with 12 bases in between. CDR3 length: 12 amino acids. In germline, CDR1 is LNHDA, CDR2 SQIVND (reference sequence). The chain's CDR3 is CASSIMGGPLHF. The CDR3 DNA reads TGTGCCAGTAGCATAATGGGGGGACCCCTCCACTTT.

The gene calls are TRBV5-1 and TRBJ2-5; TRBD2 matches 7 bases. J gave up 2 bases and V 0 bases, and 7 bases lay outside the gene matches. The CDR3 is made up of 16 amino acids. The V gene's germline CDR1 is SGHRS and CDR2 YFSETQ. CDR3 sequence reads: CASSLATSVEQETQYF. CDR3 nucleotide sequence: TGCGCCAGCAGCTTGGCTACTAGCGTGGAGCAAGAGACCCAGTACTTC.

The chain recombines TRBV28 with TRBJ1-1; TRBD1 might be the D (5 bases). Trimming pared 4 bases from V and 8 bases from J, leaving 11 bases between. Germline V gene lookup returns CDR1 MDHEN and CDR2 SYDVKM. The CDR3 has 12 residues. Here the CDR3 DNA reads TGTGCCAGCAGTTCCGACAGTTACGAAGCTTTCTTT. It codes for CASSSDSYEAFF.

The rearrangement links TRBV19 to TRBJ2-4, with 9 bases identical to TRBD1. With V trimmed by 7 bases and J by 7 bases, 11 bases remained unmatched. Germline V gene sequence: CDR1 LNHDA, CDR2 SQIVND (reference sequence). The length of the CDR3 is 15 residues. CDR3 region: CASKALRDRVNIQYF. In DNA, the CDR3 is TGTGCCAGTAAGGCTTTACGGGACAGGGTGAACATTCAGTACTTC.

The rearrangement uses TRBV30 and TRBJ2-1; 12 nucleotides agree with TRBD2. The CDR3 spans 15 residues. The germline V gene encodes CDR1 GTSNPN and CDR2 SVGIG (reference sequence). V lost 3 bases and J lost 4; bases outside the gene matches: 4. The CDR3 bases are TGTGCCTGGAGAGAACTAGCGGGAGGATACAATGAGCAGTTCTTC. This translates into CAWRELAGGYNEQFF.

V is TRBV14 and J is TRBJ1-4; 8 bases agree with TRBD1. The CDR3 contains 15 residues. The trim removed 2 bases at V and 8 bases at J, leaving 7 bases unmatched. The germline CDR1 and CDR2 sequences are SGHDN and FVKESK. The CDR3 sequence: CASSQLGTGPEKLFF. The CDR3 nucleotides read TGTGCCAGCAGCCAACTCGGGACAGGCCCAGAAAAACTGTTTTTT.

The sample holds a few counts of this clone. This chain uses TRBV6-5 with TRBJ2-7; TRBD1 might be the D (6 bases). Germline V gene lookup returns CDR1 MNHEY and CDR2 SVGAGI. Trimming left V 7 bases short and J 2 bases short, with 15 bases between. This CDR3 region has 14 residues. CDR3 protein: CASNPGHETYEQYF. The CDR3 region has the DNA TGTGCCAGCAACCCGGGACACGAGACCTACGAGCAGTACTTC.

J is TRBJ1-1 and V is TRBV7-7; D unclear. The ends were cut back, 5 bases at V and 4 bases at J, with 11 bases in the middle. Per germline, CDR1 SSHAT and CDR2 FNYEAQ (reference sequence). This CDR3 comprises 13 residues. The CDR3 sequence is CASSPRVGTEAFF. CDR3 in DNA: TGTGCCAGCAGCCCACGGGTGGGCACTGAAGCTTTCTTT.

This sequence joins TRBV11-2 and TRBJ1-4, with D uncertain. The CDR3 length is 12 residues. Germline V gene lookup returns CDR1 SGHAT and CDR2 FQNNGV. Trimming removed 6 bases from V and 9 bases from J, with 11 bases in between. The CDR3 DNA is TGTGCCAGCAGTCAGTATTCCCAAAAACTGTTTTTT. Its protein product is CASSQYSQKLFF.

CDR3 sequence: CASSSRSTQGWSNEKLFF. Written as DNA, the CDR3 is TGTGCCAGCAGTTCTCGTTCGACACAGGGGTGGTCTAATGAAAAACTGTTTTTT. V is TRBV2 and J is TRBJ1-4; 7 bases line up with TRBD1. Germline V gives CDR1 SNHLY, CDR2 FYNNEI. V lost 5 bases, J lost 3 bases, and 15 bases stayed unmatched. The CDR3 extends over 18 amino acids.

This clone occurred once. The chain joins TRBV29-1 to TRBJ2-5; D remains ambiguous. CDR3 length equals 12 residues. Trimming removed 6 bases from V and 5 bases from J, with 13 bases in between. Germline CDR1 and CDR2: SQVTM and ANQGSEA. The CDR3: CSVSVELETQYF. CDR3 DNA: TGCAGCGTGTCTGTAGAATTGGAGACCCAGTACTTC.

This rearrangement joins TRBV5-1 to TRBJ1-5, with 7 bases fitting TRBD1. Looked up from germline, CDR1 is SGHRS and CDR2 is YFSETQ. The CDR3 spans 15 residues. With V trimmed by 0 bases and J by 7 bases, 7 bases remained unmatched. Here the CDR3 DNA reads TGCGCCAGCAGCTTGGGAGCAGGGGGACACCAGCCCCAGCATTTT. The encoded protein is CASSLGAGGHQPQHF.